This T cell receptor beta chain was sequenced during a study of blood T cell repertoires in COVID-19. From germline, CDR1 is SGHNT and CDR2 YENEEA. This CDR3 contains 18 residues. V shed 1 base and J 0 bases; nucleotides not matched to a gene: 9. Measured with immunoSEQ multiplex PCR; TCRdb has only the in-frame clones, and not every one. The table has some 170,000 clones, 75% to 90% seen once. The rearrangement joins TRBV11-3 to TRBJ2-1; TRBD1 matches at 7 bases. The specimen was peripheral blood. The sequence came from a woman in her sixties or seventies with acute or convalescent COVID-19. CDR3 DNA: TGTGCCAGCAGCTTAGGAAATGTGGGACAGTTCTCCTACAATGAGCAGTTCTTC. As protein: CASSLGNVGQFSYNEQFF.